This TCR beta chain was observed in a study of shared clonotypes between healthy human individuals. Assay execution proceeded at the deep level. Unsorted PBMC DNA was run through sequencing on ten immunoSEQ deep assay plates. The table came from immunoSEQ multiplex PCR; TCRdb's copy has only in-frame clones and leaves some out. The sample holds about 510,000 clones; 75% to 80% are singletons and the top ten take around an eighth. This clone appeared once. Its antigen is as yet unknown. Study results and caveats: A limitation of the genetic and exposure-history diversity represented arose from few donors.

Adult donors, all healthy and HIV-negative, had no recent acute infections or vaccinations. Per the germline V gene, CDR1 is SGHTA and CDR2 is FQGTGA. The length of the CDR3 is 17 residues. The ends were cut back, 1 base at V and 0 bases at J, with 12 bases in the middle. The gene calls are TRBV7-3 and TRBJ2-2, with D possibly matching TRBD1 (6 bases). The sequencing sample was made of PBMCs. This sequence originates from a woman aged 35 to 49 in good health. Some clones in this sample may be carry-over from other donors' samples. CDR3 sequence reads: CASSLSLTGPNTGELFF. The CDR3 DNA sequence: TGTGCCAGCAGCTTAAGTCTGACAGGTCCGAACACCGGGGAGCTGTTTTTT. Filled out from reference TRBV7-3 and TRBJ2-2, the complete variable domain reads GAGVSQTPSNKVTEKGKYVELRCDPISGHTALYWYRQSLGQGPEFLIYFQGTGAADDSGLPNDRFFAVRPEGSVSTLKIQRTERGDSAVYLCASSLSLTGPNTGELFFGEGSRLTVL.